These 8 T cell receptor beta chains were all obtained from the same sample, sequenced in a study of T cells after posttransplantation cyclophosphamide. The data were produced by immunoSEQ multiplex PCR, yet TCRdb's version contains in-frame clones alone and is incomplete. The sample contains 30,000 to 35,000 clones, none of them singletons. The source material was PBMCs. All receptors come from a woman aged 25 to 39 in good health and a related stem cell transplant donor.

This clone occurred many times. V and J are TRBV27 and TRBJ1-5; the match to TRBD1 covers 9 bases. V was clipped by 2 bases and J by 6 bases; unmatched bases: 8. Germline-derived CDR1 and CDR2 are MNHEY and SMNVEV (reference sequence). The CDR3 runs 16 residues. CDR3 residues: CASSLGTGLRGQPQHF. For the CDR3, the DNA is TGTGCCAGCAGTTTAGGGACAGGGCTGAGGGGTCAGCCCCAGCATTTT.

Ten or more counts support this clone. The chain employs TRBV28 and TRBJ1-2; tentative D call: TRBD1 (5 bases). Germline V CDR1 and CDR2: MDHEN, SYDVKM. V lost 3 bases, J lost 5 bases, and 13 bases lay in between. This CDR3 has 14 residues. CDR3: CASSFLGKGYGYTF. The CDR3 nucleotides are TGTGCCAGCAGTTTTCTGGGAAAGGGGTATGGCTACACCTTC.

This clone was seen ten or more times. The J gene is TRBJ1-1, the V gene TRBV4-2, with a weak D call TRBD1 (5 bases). The CDR3 runs 13 residues. V was shortened by 0 bases and J by 6 bases, with 8 bases between the two germline ends. In germline, CDR1 is LGHNA, CDR2 YNFKEQ. The CDR3 spells CASSQDRGSEAFF. CDR3 DNA sequence: TGTGCCAGCAGCCAAGATAGGGGATCTGAAGCTTTCTTT.

This clone appeared many times. The V call is TRBV11-2, the J call TRBJ1-1, with TRBD1 matching 8 bases. The CDR3 has 15 residues. V shed 2 bases and J 5 bases; nucleotides not matched to a gene: 7. Germline CDR1 and CDR2: SGHAT and FQNNGV. CDR3 nucleotide sequence: TGTGCCAGCAGCTTAACAGGGGGTACGCGGACTGAAGCTTTCTTT. Translation gives CASSLTGGTRTEAFF.

This clone was seen many times. The gene calls are TRBV18 and TRBJ1-2; D unclear. The CDR3 has 20 residues. V gave up 0 bases and J gave up 2 bases, with 25 bases separating them. Per the germline V gene, CDR1 is KGHSH and CDR2 is LQKENI. Written as DNA, the CDR3 is TGTGCCAGCTCACCACCTCTACTAGTGGGGTATAAGCCGGGGAACTATGGCTACACCTTC. This translates into CASSPPLLVGYKPGNYGYTF.

This clone was seen ten or more times. This rearrangement joins TRBV4-1 to TRBJ2-1, with 7 bases identical to TRBD2. The CDR3 is 15 amino acids. V was clipped by 1 base and J by 1 base; unmatched bases: 1. Germline V gene lookup returns CDR1 MGHRA and CDR2 YSYEKL. The CDR3 is CASSQGAGSYNEQFF. CDR3 in DNA: TGCGCCAGCAGCCAAGGAGCGGGGTCCTACAATGAGCAGTTCTTC.

This clone was recorded many times. This chain connects TRBV7-2 to TRBJ1-6; no definite D call. The germline V gene has CDR1 SGHTA and CDR2 FQGNSA. CDR3 size: 14 residues. V was cut by 0 bases and J by 7 bases, with 7 bases left in between. CDR3: CASSLARRNSPLHF. CDR3 in DNA: TGTGCCAGCAGCTTAGCGAGGCGGAATTCACCCCTCCACTTT.

This clone was counted ten times or more. This chain uses TRBV5-4 with TRBJ1-2; TRBD1 matches 9 bases. Germline V gene data show CDR1 as SGHNT and CDR2 as YYREEE (reference sequence). The CDR3 consists of 14 residues. With 2 bases clipped from V and 8 bases from J, the junction kept 7 bases outside the gene matches. The CDR3 loop is CASSFLQGAWGYTF. The CDR3 nucleotides are TGTGCCAGCAGCTTCCTACAGGGGGCTTGGGGCTACACCTTC. The full variable domain, completed using reference TRBV5-4 and TRBJ1-2, is ETGVTQSPTHLIKTRGQQVTLRCSSQSGHNTVSWYQQALGQGPQFIFQYYREEENGRGNFPPRFSGLQFPNYSSELNVNALELDDSALYLCASSFLQGAWGYTFGSGTRLTVV.